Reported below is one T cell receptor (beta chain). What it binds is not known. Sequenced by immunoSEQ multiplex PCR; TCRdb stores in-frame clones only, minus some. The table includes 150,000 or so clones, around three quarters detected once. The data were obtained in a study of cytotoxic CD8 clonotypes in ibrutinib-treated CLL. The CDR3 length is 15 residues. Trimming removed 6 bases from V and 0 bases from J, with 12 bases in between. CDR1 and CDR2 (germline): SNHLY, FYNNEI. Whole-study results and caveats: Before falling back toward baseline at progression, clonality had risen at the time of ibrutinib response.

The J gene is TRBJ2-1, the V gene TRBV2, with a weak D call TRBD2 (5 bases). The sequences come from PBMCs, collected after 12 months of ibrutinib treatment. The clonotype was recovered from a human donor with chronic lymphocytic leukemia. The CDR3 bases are TGTGCCAGCAGCGCGCTAGGGAGCTCCTACAATGAGCAGTTCTTC. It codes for CASSALGSSYNEQFF.